The 27 T cell receptor beta chains presented below share a single source sample, sequenced in a study of identical twins. TCRdb re-analysed the 5' RACE reads in MiXCR, keeping a single row per CDR3 protein. Counted here are roughly 1,500,000 distinct CDR3 sequences, more than 30% occurring once; the ten biggest clones make up roughly 0.3%. The sequenced sample consisted of cord blood. The receptors stem from a newborn girl in good health.

This clonotype was seen a few times. The chain combines TRBV20-1 with TRBJ1-4; possible D gene TRBD1, 5 bases. Trimming cost V 2 bases and J 0 bases, with 10 bases left between them. Germline-derived CDR1 and CDR2 are DFQATT and SNEGSKA (reference sequence). The CDR3 is 15 residues long. The CDR3 DNA is TGCAGTGCTAGAACCAGGGCTGCAACTAATGAAAAACTGTTTTTT. Amino acids: CSARTRAATNEKLFF.

The rearrangement joins TRBV20-1 to TRBJ2-4, with 7 nucleotides matching TRBD1. With the DNA end fitting TRBJ2-7 better, the J assignment may be wrong. The CDR3 totals 13 residues. CDR1 and CDR2 from the germline V gene are DFQATT and SNEGSKA (reference sequence). In DNA, the CDR3 is TGCAGTGCTAGGGACAGGCTACCCTACGAGCAGTACTTC. Translation gives CSARDRLPYEQYF.

This clonotype came up a few times. The V gene is TRBV25-1, the J gene TRBJ2-3; D gene uncertain. The CDR3 has 13 amino acids. Trimming took 7 bases from V and 1 from J, leaving 9 bases between them. Germline V gene lookup returns CDR1 MGHDK and CDR2 SYGVNS. The CDR3 region has the DNA TGTGCCAGCACCCGCGCAGGCACAGATACGCAGTATTTT. Amino acid sequence: CASTRAGTDTQYF.

For the CDR3, the DNA is TGCGCCAGCAGCTCCTACCCGGACCACTCCTACGAGCAGTACTTC. The encoded protein is CASSSYPDHSYEQYF. The chain recombines TRBV5-1 with TRBJ2-7; D uncertain. The CDR3 runs to 15 residues. The germline V gene has CDR1 SGHRS and CDR2 YFSETQ. V lost 3 bases, J lost 0 bases, and 13 bases lay in between.

This clonotype was counted only a few times. CDR3 protein: CASRGTGPPLEQYF. CDR3 DNA sequence: TGTGCCAGCAGGGGGACAGGGCCCCCCTTGGAGCAGTACTTC. The chain employs TRBV11-2 and TRBJ2-4, with 9 nucleotides matching TRBD1. V trimming: 6 bases; J trimming: 13 bases; junction bases outside the gene matches: 13. The CDR3 length is 14 residues. Per the germline V gene, CDR1 is SGHAT and CDR2 is FQNNGV.

The chain combines TRBV7-2 with TRBJ1-1, with D possibly TRBD1 on 5 matching bases. The CDR3 covers 14 residues. The germline gives CDR1 SGHTA, CDR2 FQGNSA. The V and J ends lost 4 bases and 1 base respectively, with 10 bases between them. In DNA form, the CDR3 reads TGTGCCAGCAGCTGGGGGTTTTCGAACACTGAAGCTTTCTTT. Translation: CASSWGFSNTEAFF.

This clonotype has a handful of counts. V is TRBV2 and J is TRBJ2-3, with 7 bases lining up with TRBD2. With 6 bases clipped from V and 2 bases from J, the junction kept 11 bases outside the gene matches. Per the germline V gene, CDR1 is SNHLY and CDR2 is FYNNEI. The CDR3 runs 16 residues. CDR3 nucleotides: TGTGCCAGCAGGCTCCGACTAGCCACCATCACAGATACGCAGTATTTT. Translating gives CASRLRLATITDTQYF.

The V and J genes are TRBV6-2 or TRBV6-3 and TRBJ2-1; 10 positions agree with TRBD2. The V gene's germline CDR1 is MNHEY and CDR2 SVGEGT. The CDR3 covers 13 residues. V gave up 6 bases and J gave up 8 bases; unmatched junction bases: 4. Here the CDR3 reads CASRAAGGYEQFF. In DNA, the CDR3 is TGTGCCAGCAGAGCAGCGGGGGGGTATGAGCAGTTCTTC.

This chain links TRBV27 with TRBJ2-7; 9 nucleotides match TRBD1. There are 13 residues in the CDR3. V shed 0 bases, J shed 6 bases, and the junction held 0 bases outside the gene matches. The germline V gene has CDR1 MNHEY and CDR2 SMNVEV (reference sequence). The CDR3 loop reads CASSLSDRGEQYF. The CDR3 DNA reads as TGTGCCAGCAGTTTATCGGACAGGGGCGAGCAGTACTTC.

In its sample, this clonotype was seen a few times. The rearrangement links TRBV5-4 to TRBJ2-1; D not resolved. V was pared by 3 bases and J by 7 bases, with 11 bases between. The CDR3 runs to 13 residues. The germline V gene has CDR1 SGHNT and CDR2 YYREEE (reference sequence). CDR3 coding DNA: TGTGCCAGCAGCTCCCTCCCCCCGAATGAGCAGTTCTTC. Protein: CASSSLPPNEQFF. The variable domain in full, with the rest retrieved from reference TRBV5-4 and TRBJ2-1, is ETGVTQSPTHLIKTRGQQVTLRCSSQSGHNTVSWYQQALGQGPQFIFQYYREEENGRGNFPPRFSGLQFPNYSSELNVNALELDDSALYLCASSSLPPNEQFFGPGTRLTVL.

The V gene is TRBV12-3 or TRBV12-4, the J gene TRBJ1-2; D remains ambiguous. The CDR3 spans 13 residues. Trimming cost V 2 bases and J 4 bases, with 8 bases left between them. In nucleotides, the CDR3 is TGTGCCAGCAGTTTAACCAGGACCTATGGCTACACCTTC. Translating gives CASSLTRTYGYTF.

There are a few counts of this clonotype. The chain couples TRBV12-3 or TRBV12-4 to TRBJ2-7; 7 bases fit TRBD2. This CDR3 region has 14 residues. With 4 bases clipped from V and 4 bases from J, the junction kept 7 bases outside the gene matches. CDR3 coding DNA: TGTGCCAGCAGTTCAAGGGCGGGGGAGTACGAGCAGTACTTC. As protein: CASSSRAGEYEQYF.

This clonotype has more than one count but fewer than ten. V usage is TRBV27 and J usage is TRBJ2-1; 13 positions agree with TRBD2. CDR1 is MNHEY, CDR2 SMNVEV, per germline (reference sequence). The CDR3 is 16 residues long. With 3 bases clipped from V and 3 bases from J, the junction kept 2 bases outside the gene matches. The CDR3 nucleotides are TGTGCCAGCAGTTTCGGACTAGCGGGAGACTACAATGAGCAGTTCTTC. Translating it yields CASSFGLAGDYNEQFF.

This clonotype came up a few times. V is TRBV4-2 and J is TRBJ2-7; 11 bases map to TRBD2. With the DNA end fitting TRBJ2-4 better, the J assignment may be wrong. The CDR3 has 18 residues. Germline lookup yields CDR1 LGHNA and CDR2 YNFKEQ. The DNA for the CDR3 is TGTGCCAGCAGCCACGGCCCCACCTTTAGCGGGAGGGCGTACATTCAGTACTTC. Amino acids: CASSHGPTFSGRAYIQYF.

This chain uses TRBV7-2 with TRBJ2-7, with D tentatively TRBD2 (6 bases). The CDR3 consists of 15 residues. Trimming pared 4 bases from V and 4 bases from J, leaving 17 bases between. Germline values: CDR1 SGHTA, CDR2 FQGNSA. CDR3 protein: CASSYPGTRRYEQYF. The CDR3 DNA follows: TGTGCCAGCAGCTATCCCGGGACTCGGAGGTACGAGCAGTACTTC. The entire variable domain, with the rest obtained from reference TRBV7-2 and TRBJ2-7, is as follows: GAGVSQSPSNKVTEKGKDVELRCDPISGHTALYWYRQSLGQGLEFLIYFQGNSAPDKSGLPSDRFSAERTGGSVSTLTIQRTQQEDSAVYLCASSYPGTRRYEQYFGPGTRLTVT.

The chain is built from TRBV5-1 and TRBJ1-1; D is undetermined. This CDR3 spans 12 amino acids. V dropped 7 bases and J dropped 4 bases, with 11 bases sitting between them. The germline CDR1 and CDR2 sequences are SGHRS and YFSETQ. The CDR3 loop is CASGERGTEAFF. For the CDR3, the DNA is TGCGCCAGCGGTGAACGGGGCACTGAAGCTTTCTTT.

This clonotype was observed many times. This chain connects TRBV5-1 to TRBJ2-5, with D possibly TRBD1 on 6 matching bases. Germline V lookup: CDR1 SGHRS, CDR2 YFSETQ. There are 14 residues in the CDR3. V was trimmed by 0 bases and J by 5 bases, leaving 11 bases between them. The CDR3 nucleotides are TGCGCCAGCAGCTTGGCAGGGGCAAAGGAGACCCAGTACTTC. It codes for CASSLAGAKETQYF.

The J gene is TRBJ1-5, the V gene TRBV5-1; weak D call: TRBD1 (5 bases). Germline loops: CDR1 SGHRS, CDR2 YFSETQ. Trimming shortened V by 1 base and J by 4 bases, and 12 bases separated the two germline ends. The CDR3 extends over 15 amino acids. Here the CDR3 DNA reads TGCGCCAGCAGCTTGCTGGGGGGTCCTAATCAGCCCCAGCATTTT. Amino acids: CASSLLGGPNQPQHF.

This clonotype was counted many times. The CDR3 DNA sequence: TGCAGCGCGGAACTAGCGCCCTCCACAGATACGCAGTATTTT. It encodes CSAELAPSTDTQYF. The J gene is TRBJ2-3, the V gene TRBV29-1, with TRBD2 matching over 7 bases. Per the germline V gene, CDR1 is SQVTM and CDR2 is ANQGSEA. After removal of 7 bases from V and 2 bases from J, the junction contained 9 bases not matched to a gene. The CDR3 runs 14 residues.

The genes are TRBV18 and TRBJ2-1; 9 bases line up with TRBD1. Looked up from germline, CDR1 is KGHSH and CDR2 is LQKENI. With 3 bases clipped from V and 3 bases from J, the junction kept 3 bases outside the gene matches. CDR3 length equals 15 residues. The CDR3 sequence is CASSPRQGVYNEQFF. CDR3 nucleotides: TGTGCCAGCTCACCCCGACAGGGGGTCTACAATGAGCAGTTCTTC.

Of note for this clonotype: At one of its ends the junction is not consistent with the germline gene, which may arise from a read error. The chain is built from TRBV6-5 and TRBJ1-5, with unresolved D. CDR3 length equals 16 residues. CDR1 is MNHEY and CDR2 is SVGAGI in the germline V gene. The CDR3 bases are TGTGTCAGCAGTTACTCGAGTCAAATTGGGAATCAGCCCCAGCATTTT. Protein product: CVSSYSSQIGNQPQHF.

V is TRBV9 and J is TRBJ2-1; 8 nucleotides align to TRBD2. Germline trimming cut 4 bases from V and 9 bases from J; bases unmatched to any gene: 12. The CDR3 loop spans 15 amino acids. Germline assignment: CDR1 SGDLS and CDR2 YYNGEE. CDR3 DNA: TGTGCCAGCAGCCCGATTTCGGGGGGGCATGGTGAGCAGTTCTTC. This translates into CASSPISGGHGEQFF.

This clonotype was counted between two and nine times. In nucleotides, the CDR3 is TGTGCCAGCAGCTGGACAGGGAAAGCTGAAAAACTGTTTTTT. Its translation: CASSWTGKAEKLFF. V is TRBV6-6 and J is TRBJ1-4; 8 bases are shared with TRBD1. V shed 6 bases and J 7 bases; nucleotides not matched to a gene: 7. CDR3 length equals 14 residues. Germline V gene sequence: CDR1 MNHNY, CDR2 SVGAGI (reference sequence).

This clonotype was seen a handful of times. This rearrangement joins TRBV29-1 to TRBJ2-1; no clear D gene. V lost 4 bases and J lost 0, with 13 bases in between. In germline, CDR1 is SQVTM, CDR2 ANQGSEA. This CDR3 has 15 amino acids. The CDR3 loop is CSVVGDSSSYNEQFF. In DNA, the CDR3 is TGCAGCGTTGTAGGTGACTCTAGCTCCTACAATGAGCAGTTCTTC.

A few counts support this clonotype. The chain couples TRBV20-1 to TRBJ2-7, with D unclear. The V gene lost 1 base and the J gene lost 0 bases, with 10 bases spanning the gap. The CDR3 is 14 residues long. Germline loops: CDR1 DFQATT, CDR2 SNEGSKA (reference sequence). The chain's CDR3 is CSARGAPGSYEQYF. In nucleotides, the CDR3 is TGCAGTGCTAGAGGGGCCCCTGGCTCCTACGAGCAGTACTTC.

The CDR3 region is CASSLTPGRKRETQYF. In DNA form, the CDR3 reads TGTGCCAGCAGCTTAACACCGGGTCGCAAAAGGGAGACCCAGTACTTC. The V gene is TRBV7-2, the J gene TRBJ2-5; D is uncertain. The V end lost 2 bases, the J end lost 5 bases, and 18 bases lay between the germline ends. The length of the CDR3 is 16 residues. Germline V lookup: CDR1 SGHTA, CDR2 FQGNSA. Supplemented by reference TRBV7-2 and TRBJ2-5, the full variable domain reads GAGVSQSPSNKVTEKGKDVELRCDPISGHTALYWYRQSLGQGLEFLIYFQGNSAPDKSGLPSDRFSAERTGGSVSTLTIQRTQQEDSAVYLCASSLTPGRKRETQYFGPGTRLLVL.

Concerning this clonotype itself: A single base separates this from a much larger clone, so it may be a read error. V usage is TRBV7-2 and J usage is TRBJ2-7, with D unresolved. The J call is in doubt because the DNA end fits TRBJ2-4 better. The CDR3 totals 17 residues. Germline V gene sequence: CDR1 SGHTA, CDR2 FQGNSA. The CDR3 DNA is TGTGCCAGCAGCTTAGAAAGCCCTACGTGGTCCAAAAACATTCAGTACTTC. Translating gives CASSLESPTWSKNIQYF.